The clone carrying this TCR beta chain turned up a few times. What it binds is not known. The data derive from a study of early T cells in non-severe SARS-CoV-2 infection. Study observations and caveats: There was a bias toward anti-spike CD8 responses in VDJdb matching, which missed private and CD4 specificities.

The CDR3 totals 12 residues. The V gene lost 4 bases and the J gene lost 11 bases, with 14 bases spanning the gap. CDR1 and CDR2 from the germline V gene are SGHDN and FVKESK. TCRdb re-called the 5' RACE reads with MiXCR, one entry per CDR3 protein. The sample lists approximately 50,000 distinct CDR3 sequences, 8% to 10% occurring once. This TCR was sampled from an adult who was a healthcare worker with PCR-confirmed SARS-CoV-2 infection or an uninfected control (not recorded which). V and J are TRBV14 and TRBJ1-1, with D maybe TRBD1 (5 bases). Sequenced sample: whole blood. CDR3 region: CASSPQGLGAFF. CDR3 DNA sequence: TGTGCCAGCAGCCCCCAGGGCCTGGGGGCTTTCTTT.